This T cell receptor beta chain was identified in a study of T cell repertoires in cytomegalovirus infection (dated by TCRdb to the late 2010s). Regarding the research as a whole: Peptide stimulations targeted recently identified HLA-C-restricted CMV epitopes, whose presentation resists viral immunomodulation, together with well-studied HLA-B-restricted epitopes. Donor HLA type was relevant to the analysis, as public TCR beta signatures indicated carriage of CMV infection together with the matching HLA type.

The sequencer was an Illumina HiSeq 1500. TCRdb ran its own pipeline on the public reads, namely fastp trimming at Q25 and MiXCR clone calling, and kept in-frame beta chains. Duplicate CDR3 protein sequences are folded into a single record with the most common DNA and genes. Across this sample there are some 500,000 distinct CDR3 sequences, with around 35% seen only once. The top ten hold roughly 16% of the sample. The study at large found these results: Carriers of CMV infection plus the relevant HLA type were discriminated by the cumulative frequency of public TCR beta family members in the study cohort and in an independent approximately 400-donor cohort. The ex vivo response was dominated by HLA-C-restricted CMV-specific TCR beta clonotypes, which also provided the single most frequent clonotype in two of eight donors.

The sample's treatment or condition label, in plain terms: in vitro stimulation with specific CMV peptide epitopes to enrich CMV-specific T cells. For this clonotype: It lacks a known antigen. Nothing much larger sits one base from this clone, and base qualities are not available.

Including the terminal cysteine and phenylalanine, the CDR3 comprises 14 residues. Only the CDR3 region is kept as DNA, spanning 42 bases read in frame from base 1. CDR1 and CDR2, per the germline V gene (reference sequence), are SEHNR and FQNEAQ. V is trimmed back by 3 bases and J by 5 bases, and the junction contains 3 bases that no gene match accounts for. The receptor chain draws on TRBV7-9 and TRBJ2-1, and 8 junctional nucleotides match TRBD2. Here the sequenced sample was cultured PBMCs, taken from culture after CMV antigen stimulation. The origin of this receptor is a human donor in good health (CMV status not recorded). Some clones in this sample may be carry-over from other donors' samples. Read as DNA, the sequence is TGTGCCAGCAGCTTGAGCGGGGGCAACAATGAGCAGTTCTTC. It encodes CASSLSGGNNEQFF.